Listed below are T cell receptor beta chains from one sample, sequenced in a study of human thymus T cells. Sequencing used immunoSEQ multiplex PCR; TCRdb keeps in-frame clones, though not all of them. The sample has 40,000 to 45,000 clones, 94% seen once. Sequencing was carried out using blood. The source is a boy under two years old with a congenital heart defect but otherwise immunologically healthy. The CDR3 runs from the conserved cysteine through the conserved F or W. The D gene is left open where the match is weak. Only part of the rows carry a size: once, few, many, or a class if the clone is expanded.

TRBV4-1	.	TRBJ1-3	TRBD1	CASSQGPPLFRGPVGNTIYF	TGCGCCAGCAGCCAAGGCCCACCGCTGTTCAGGGGGCCTGTTGGAAACACCATATATTTT
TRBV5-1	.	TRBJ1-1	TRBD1	CASSPKGTGGEVFF	TGCGCCAGCAGCCCAAAAGGGACAGGGGGCGAAGTTTTCTTT
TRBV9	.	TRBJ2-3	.	CASNRQTDTQYF	TGTGCCAGCAACCGACAGACAGATACGCAGTATTTT
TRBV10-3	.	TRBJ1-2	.	CAISESSIYGYTF	TGTGCCATCAGTGAGTCGAGCATCTATGGCTACACCTTC
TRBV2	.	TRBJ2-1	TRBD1	CAQRGGPYNEQFF	TGTGCGCAGCGAGGGGGCCCCTACAATGAGCAGTTCTTC
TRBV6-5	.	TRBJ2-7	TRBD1	CASSPSGQGSYEQYF	TGTGCCAGCAGTCCGTCCGGACAGGGATCCTACGAGCAGTACTTC
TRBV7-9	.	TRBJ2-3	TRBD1	CASSLPDRDWTDTQYF	TGTGCCAGCAGCTTACCGGACAGGGATTGGACAGATACGCAGTATTTT
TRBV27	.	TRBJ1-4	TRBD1	CASSGQGDEKLFF	TGTGCCAGCAGCGGACAGGGTGACGAAAAACTGTTTTTT
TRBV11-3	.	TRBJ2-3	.	CASSLGAASTDTQYF	TGTGCCAGCAGCTTAGGGGCGGCTAGCACAGATACGCAGTATTTT
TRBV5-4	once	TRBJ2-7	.	CASMDSSYEQYF	TGTGCCAGCATGGACAGCTCCTACGAGCAGTACTTC
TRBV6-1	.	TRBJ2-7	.	CASSADSYEQYF	TGTGCCAGCAGTGCCGACTCCTACGAGCAGTACTTC
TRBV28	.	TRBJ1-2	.	CASSSLTAPGRLYGYTF	TGTGCCAGCAGTTCTCTGACAGCCCCTGGAAGGCTTTATGGCTACACCTTC
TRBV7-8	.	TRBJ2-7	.	CASSPVRFTYEQYF	TGTGCCAGCAGCCCAGTGAGGTTCACCTACGAGCAGTACTTC
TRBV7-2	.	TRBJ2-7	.	CASSLDRRRDYEQYF	TGTGCCAGCAGCTTAGATAGGCGGCGTGACTACGAGCAGTACTTC
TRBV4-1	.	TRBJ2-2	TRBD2	CASSPAGGRTGELFF	TGCGCCAGCAGCCCAGCGGGGGGGCGCACCGGGGAGCTGTTTTTT
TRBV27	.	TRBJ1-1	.	CASSLNGVNTEAFF	TGTGCCAGCAGTTTAAACGGGGTGAACACTGAAGCTTTCTTT
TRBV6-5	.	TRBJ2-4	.	CASSRGAKNIQYF	TGTGCCAGCAGTCGTGGGGCCAAAAACATTCAGTACTTC
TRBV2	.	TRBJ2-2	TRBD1	CASRPLTGGISGELFF	TGTGCCAGCAGACCCCTGACAGGGGGTATTAGCGGGGAGCTGTTTTTT
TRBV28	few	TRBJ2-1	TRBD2	CASSLAGGPQFF	TGTGCCAGCAGTTTGGCGGGGGGGCCGCAGTTCTTC
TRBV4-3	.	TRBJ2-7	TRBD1	CASSQEGTGEYEQYF	TGCGCCAGCAGCCAAGAAGGGACAGGGGAATACGAGCAGTACTTC
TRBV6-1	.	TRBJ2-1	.	CAGRGLIYNEQFF	TGTGCCGGCCGCGGCCTAATCTACAATGAGCAGTTCTTC
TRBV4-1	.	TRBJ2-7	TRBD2	CASSQEGTSFYEQYF	TGCGCCAGCAGCCAAGAGGGGACTAGTTTCTACGAGCAGTACTTC
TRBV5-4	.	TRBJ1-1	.	CASSLPGQNTEAFF	TGTGCCAGCAGCCTTCCCGGACAGAACACTGAAGCTTTCTTT
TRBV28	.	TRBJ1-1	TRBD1	CASGPGQGDSEAFF	TGTGCCAGCGGGCCAGGACAGGGTGATTCTGAAGCTTTCTTT
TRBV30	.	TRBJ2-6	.	CAQDSSGANVLTF	TGTGCCCAGGACAGCTCTGGGGCCAACGTCCTGACTTTC
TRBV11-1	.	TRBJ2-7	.	CASSLGQISYEQYF	TGTGCCAGCAGCTTAGGTCAGATTTCCTACGAGCAGTACTTC
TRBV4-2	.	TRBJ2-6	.	CASSQGRSGANVLTF	TGTGCCAGCAGCCAAGGGAGGTCTGGGGCCAACGTCCTGACTTTC
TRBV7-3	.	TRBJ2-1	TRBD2	CASSSTTSSGGAHEQFF	TGTGCCAGCAGCTCAACAACTTCTAGCGGGGGGGCCCATGAGCAGTTCTTC
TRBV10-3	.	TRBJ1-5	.	CAINERGDVQPQHF	TGTGCCATCAACGAACGGGGAGACGTCCAGCCCCAGCATTTT
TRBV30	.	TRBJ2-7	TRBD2	CAWSLTSGSVSYEQYF	TGTGCCTGGAGCCTGACTAGCGGTTCCGTCTCCTACGAGCAGTACTTC
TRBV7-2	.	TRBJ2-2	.	CASSLNPVGTGELFF	TGTGCCAGCAGCTTAAACCCAGTAGGCACCGGGGAGCTGTTTTTT
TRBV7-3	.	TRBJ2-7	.	CASSSYEQYF	TGTGCCAGCAGCTCGTACGAGCAGTACTTC
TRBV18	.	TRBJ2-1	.	CASSLPSSHEQFF	TGTGCCAGCTCACTTCCTAGCAGTCATGAGCAGTTCTTC
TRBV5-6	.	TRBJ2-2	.	CASSFGGELFF	TGTGCCAGCAGCTTTGGCGGGGAGCTGTTTTTT
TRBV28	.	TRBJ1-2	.	CASRGRIHNYGYTF	TGTGCCAGCAGGGGACGGATCCATAACTATGGCTACACCTTC
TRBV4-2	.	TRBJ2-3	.	CASSITHLTDTQYF	TGTGCCAGCAGCATCACACACCTCACAGATACGCAGTATTTT
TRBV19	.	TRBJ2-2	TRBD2	CASRGLAGGPGELFF	TGTGCCAGTAGGGGACTAGCGGGGGGGCCCGGGGAGCTGTTTTTT
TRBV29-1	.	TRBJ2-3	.	CSTAGATDTQYF	TGCAGCACTGCGGGGGCCACAGATACGCAGTATTTT
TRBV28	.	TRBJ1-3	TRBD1	CASSRQGAGGNTIYF	TGTGCCAGCAGTCGACAGGGGGCGGGTGGAAACACCATATATTTT
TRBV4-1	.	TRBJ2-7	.	CASSQDRRVSYEQYF	TGCGCCAGCAGCCAAGATCGCAGGGTTTCCTACGAGCAGTACTTC
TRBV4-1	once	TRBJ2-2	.	CASSQVSPGELFF	TGCGCCAGCAGCCAAGTTAGCCCCGGGGAGCTGTTTTTT
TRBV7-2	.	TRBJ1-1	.	CASSPPGGRTEAFF	TGTGCCAGCAGCCCCCCGGGGGGGAGAACTGAAGCTTTCTTT
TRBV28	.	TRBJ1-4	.	CASSLSPTWEKLFF	TGTGCCAGCAGTTTATCTCCAACTTGGGAAAAACTGTTTTTT